This T cell receptor (beta chain) originates from a study of CD8 T cell repertoires and HIV-1 epitope variants. As for the study in general: Each of Twenty-five Gag and Nef epitope peptides stimulated a separate culture. Controls were a CMV, EBV and flu peptide pool, Ebola AY9 negative control, and no-peptide well.

The CDR3 runs 15 residues. V was cut by 4 bases and J by 7 bases, with 18 bases left in between. The germline V gene has CDR1 MGHRA and CDR2 YSYEKL. The repertoire was sequenced with immunoSEQ multiplex PCR; TCRdb's copy has only in-frame clones and lacks some. The profile shows under 100,000 clones, almost 75% of them singletons. The chain recombines TRBV4-1 with TRBJ2-3; possibly TRBD1 or TRBD2 for D (5 bases each). Sequenced sample: uncultured baseline CD8+ T cells from peripheral blood mononuclear cells (PBMCs). The origin of this receptor is a male donor with HIV. Written as DNA, the CDR3 is TGCGCCAGCAGCCTGGGACCGCTGACCGAGTATACGCAGTATTTT. Protein: CASSLGPLTEYTQYF.